A selection of T cell receptor beta chains follows, all from one sample in a study of OX40 agonist ivuxolimab in advanced cancers. Produced via immunoSEQ multiplex PCR; TCRdb's table is partial and in-frame only. Among fewer than 20,000 clones listed, about 90% were seen once. The input for sequencing was CD4+ or CD8+ T cells sorted from blood, taken in a trial of the OX40 agonist ivuxolimab. The source of these receptors is an adult with an advanced solid tumor such as melanoma, head and neck, liver or kidney cancer. Each CDR3 is given with its conserved first and last residue. A D gene is named only where the DNA matches it firmly. Not all rows give a size; the values are once, few, many and, for expanded clones, a class.

abundance	v_gene	j_gene	d_gene	CDR3aa	CDR3nt
-	TRBV7-9	TRBJ2-1	TRBD2	CASSLAPSGNEQFF	TGTGCCAGCAGCTTAGCCCCTAGCGGAAATGAGCAGTTCTTC
-	TRBV28	TRBJ1-6	-	CASSPTRSDSPLHF	TGTGCCAGCAGCCCGACCAGGTCCGACTCACCCCTCCACTTT
-	TRBV2	TRBJ1-1	TRBD1	CARAGGYSAEAFF	TGTGCCAGAGCAGGGGGCTACTCTGCTGAAGCTTTCTTT
-	TRBV7-8	TRBJ1-1	-	CASSLLGTSGEAFF	TGTGCCAGCAGCTTACTCGGGACCTCGGGTGAAGCTTTCTTT
-	TRBV14	TRBJ2-6	-	CASSQGSPGANVLTF	TGTGCCAGCAGCCAAGGTAGTCCTGGGGCCAACGTCCTGACTTTC
-	TRBV6-6	TRBJ1-1	-	CASSFPEAFF	TGTGCCAGCAGTTTTCCTGAAGCTTTCTTT
once	TRBV7-9	TRBJ2-2	TRBD1	CASTPQGANTGELFF	TGTGCCAGCACCCCCCAGGGGGCGAATACCGGGGAGCTGTTTTTT
-	TRBV11-2	TRBJ2-1	TRBD1	CASSLGQGNEQFF	TGTGCCAGCAGCTTAGGACAGGGAAATGAGCAGTTCTTC
-	TRBV2	TRBJ2-6	-	CASSEAGTGFSGANVLTF	TGTGCCAGCAGTGAAGCCGGAACGGGATTCTCTGGGGCCAACGTCCTGACTTTC
-	TRBV4-1	TRBJ1-5	TRBD1	CASSHGDTGERNQPQHF	TGCGCCAGCAGCCATGGTGACACAGGGGAGCGCAATCAGCCCCAGCATTTT
-	TRBV19	TRBJ2-3	-	CASSSDYIVDTDTQYF	TGTGCCAGTAGTTCCGACTATATAGTAGACACAGATACGCAGTATTTT
once	TRBV5-1	TRBJ2-3	TRBD1	CASSLTGGALATDTQYF	TGCGCCAGCAGCTTAACAGGGGGTGCTTTAGCCACAGATACGCAGTATTTT
-	TRBV7-9	TRBJ1-1	TRBD1	CASSQGTDTEAFF	TGTGCCAGCAGCCAGGGGACAGACACTGAAGCTTTCTTT
once	TRBV19	TRBJ1-2	-	CASSIDYATKVVGVYGYTF	TGTGCCAGTAGTATAGATTATGCGACCAAGGTGGTTGGGGTCTATGGCTACACCTTC
few	TRBV2	TRBJ2-7	-	CASSDPGSYYEQYF	TGTGCCAGCAGTGATCCCGGCAGCTACTACGAGCAGTACTTC
-	TRBV7-9	TRBJ1-1	-	CASSVPGNTEAFF	TGTGCCAGCAGCGTTCCGGGTAACACTGAAGCTTTCTTT
-	TRBV2	TRBJ2-2	TRBD1	CASSGQDRRGTGELFF	TGTGCCAGCAGTGGCCAGGACAGGCGCGGCACCGGGGAGCTGTTTTTT
-	TRBV9	TRBJ2-5	TRBD2	CASSGGGVQETQYF	TGTGCCAGCAGCGGCGGGGGGGTCCAAGAGACCCAGTACTTC
-	TRBV5-1	TRBJ2-5	-	CASSPWDEETQYF	TGCGCCAGCAGCCCCTGGGACGAAGAGACCCAGTACTTC
-	TRBV13	TRBJ1-2	TRBD1	CASRGQAYGYTF	TGTGCCAGCAGGGGACAGGCCTATGGCTACACCTTC
-	TRBV11-2	TRBJ1-2	-	CASSLGTGLGPGGGYTF	TGTGCCAGCAGCTTAGGGACGGGGTTGGGGCCCGGAGGGGGCTACACCTTC
-	TRBV6-6	TRBJ2-7	-	CASTPSIGEPYEQYF	TGTGCCAGCACCCCATCAATCGGGGAGCCCTACGAGCAGTACTTC
-	TRBV9	TRBJ1-1	-	CASSPRLRGDTEAFF	TGTGCCAGCAGCCCCCGACTGAGGGGGGACACTGAAGCTTTCTTT
-	TRBV27	TRBJ2-5	-	CASSFVGSETQYF	TGTGCCAGCAGTTTTGTGGGGTCGGAGACCCAGTACTTC
once	TRBV9	TRBJ1-2	TRBD1	CASSPGDSPYGYTF	TGTGCCAGCAGCCCGGGGGACAGCCCTTATGGCTACACCTTC
-	TRBV27	TRBJ2-1	-	CASSLGTPYNEQFF	TGTGCCAGCAGTTTAGGGACACCTTACAATGAGCAGTTCTTC
-	TRBV5-1	TRBJ2-7	-	CASSPGQGSYEQYF	TGCGCCAGCAGCCCGGGCCAGGGCTCGTACGAGCAGTACTTC
-	TRBV27	TRBJ2-7	-	CASSYGQGGSLYEQYF	TGTGCCAGCAGTTACGGACAGGGAGGGTCCCTCTACGAGCAGTACTTC
-	TRBV20-1	TRBJ2-1	-	CSAPGGGRQFF	TGCAGTGCTCCGGGTGGAGGCCGTCAGTTCTTC
-	TRBV21-1	TRBJ2-1	-	CASSSRDTDSYNEQFF	TGTGCCAGCAGCTCACGTGACACGGATTCCTACAATGAGCAGTTCTTC
once	TRBV5-8	TRBJ1-4	TRBD1	CASSPGQGGAGKLFF	TGTGCCAGCAGCCCGGGACAGGGGGGAGCGGGAAAACTGTTTTTT
-	TRBV27	TRBJ2-7	TRBD1	CASSFIPPSGTGNEQYF	TGTGCCAGCAGTTTTATACCCCCCTCAGGGACAGGTAACGAGCAGTACTTC
-	TRBV9	TRBJ1-1	TRBD1	CASSVGDRGTEAFF	TGTGCCAGCAGCGTAGGGGACAGGGGTACTGAAGCTTTCTTT
-	TRBV4-1	TRBJ2-1	TRBD2	CASSQSTSGGSLRDEQFF	TGCGCCAGCAGCCAAAGCACTAGCGGGGGCTCCTTAAGGGATGAGCAGTTCTTC
-	TRBV27	TRBJ2-7	-	CASSGLGPYEQYF	TGTGCCAGCAGTGGACTGGGACCTTACGAGCAGTACTTC
-	TRBV7-6	TRBJ2-7	-	CASSLISAAAYEQYF	TGTGCCAGCAGCTTAATTTCCGCAGCAGCCTACGAGCAGTACTTC